The 22 T cell receptor beta chains listed next were all sequenced from one sample in a study of radiotherapy plus CTLA-4 blockade in lung cancer. Produced via immunoSEQ multiplex PCR; TCRdb's table is partial and in-frame only. The repertoire consists of about 48,000 clones, with 86% occurring once and the leading ten covering over 15%. Here the sequenced sample was peripheral blood, taken from a patient treated with radiotherapy plus ipilimumab. These receptors were collected from a human donor with non-small cell lung cancer that progressed on radiotherapy plus ipilimumab. Some clones in this sample may be carry-over from other donors' samples.

The J gene is TRBJ2-7, the V gene TRBV30; maybe TRBD1 (7 bases). The CDR3 consists of 12 residues. V lost 7 bases to trimming and J lost 4 bases, with 14 bases between them. From germline, CDR1 is GTSNPN and CDR2 SVGIG (reference sequence). The CDR3 protein is CASDRRDYEQYF. The CDR3 DNA reads TGTGCCTCGGACAGGAGGGATTACGAGCAGTACTTC.

This chain connects TRBV7-2 to TRBJ2-3; D is ambiguous. CDR3 size: 15 residues. Germline CDR1 is SGHTA and CDR2 is FQGNSA. V lost 2 bases to trimming and J lost 0 bases, with 9 bases between them. CDR3 DNA: TGTGCCAGCAGCTTATATTCAGCGAGCACAGATACGCAGTATTTT. Protein product: CASSLYSASTDTQYF.

Comment on this clone: This sample also contains other DNA sequences that code for the same CDR3. The gene calls are TRBV7-9 and TRBJ2-2; 7 positions agree with TRBD2. The V and J ends lost 3 bases and 7 bases, in that order; junction bases with no gene match: 5. This CDR3 region has 14 residues. Germline-derived CDR1 and CDR2 are SEHNR and FQNEAQ (reference sequence). CDR3 in amino acids: CASSLFLADGELFF. The CDR3 nucleotides are TGTGCCAGCAGCTTGTTTCTAGCGGACGGGGAGCTGTTTTTT.

The V gene is TRBV29-1, the J gene TRBJ1-1, with D possibly being TRBD1 (6 bases). This CDR3 comprises 13 residues. The ends were cut back, 7 bases at V and 3 bases at J, with 15 bases in the middle. Germline lookup yields CDR1 SQVTM and CDR2 ANQGSEA. The chain's CDR3 is CSATIRGDTEAFF. In DNA, the CDR3 is TGCAGCGCCACCATCAGGGGAGACACTGAAGCTTTCTTT.

The chain carries TRBV7-3 and TRBJ2-2; tentatively, D is TRBD1 (6 bases). With 7 bases removed from V and 1 base from J, the gap between germline ends came to 10 bases. This CDR3 is 14 amino acids long. CDR1 SGHTA and CDR2 FQGTGA come from the germline V gene. The CDR3 nucleotides read TGTGCCAGCACAGCGACAGGGAACACCGGGGAGCTGTTTTTT. Protein product: CASTATGNTGELFF.

The rearrangement joins TRBV18 to TRBJ2-2; weak D call: TRBD1 (6 bases). CDR3 length equals 14 residues. Germline lookup yields CDR1 KGHSH and CDR2 LQKENI. The V and J ends lost 1 base and 7 bases respectively, with 10 bases between them. The CDR3, as DNA: TGTGCCAGCTCACCACGGACAGTTGGCGGGGAGCTGTTTTTT. It yields the protein CASSPRTVGGELFF.

By share, this clone ranks as medium-sized. V usage is TRBV2 and J usage is TRBJ1-4; D is ambiguous. The CDR3 has 13 amino acids. Per the germline V gene, CDR1 is SNHLY and CDR2 is FYNNEI. Trimming stripped 5 bases from V and 4 bases from J, with 8 bases between. The CDR3 DNA reads as TGTGCCAGCAGTCGCGATCATAATGAAAAACTGTTTTTT. Its translation is CASSRDHNEKLFF.

The rearrangement links TRBV9 to TRBJ2-1; 8 bases fit TRBD2. CDR1 and CDR2 from the germline V gene are SGDLS and YYNGEE. V lost 3 bases to trimming and J lost 4 bases; unmatched junction nucleotides: 3. This CDR3 has 14 residues. The CDR3 region has the DNA TGTGCCAGCAGCGCAAGCGGGAGTTACAATGAGCAGTTCTTC. Protein sequence: CASSASGSYNEQFF.

The chain couples TRBV7-9 to TRBJ2-7; D is perhaps TRBD2 (6 bases). The CDR3 loop spans 13 amino acids. V gave up 2 bases and J gave up 9 bases, with 14 bases separating them. Germline CDR1 and CDR2: SEHNR and FQNEAQ (reference sequence). For the CDR3, the DNA is TGTGCCAGCAGCTTATTCACTAGCCTGTCGCAGTACTTC. Translating gives CASSLFTSLSQYF.

V usage is TRBV12-5 and J usage is TRBJ1-2; 7 bases agree with TRBD1. Unmatched junction bases numbered 7, after V lost 5 bases and J lost 4 bases. Germline-derived CDR1 and CDR2 are LGHNT and FRNRAP. The CDR3 runs to 14 residues. CDR3 amino acids: CASGALGGPYGYTF. In DNA form, the CDR3 reads TGTGCTAGTGGTGCCCTAGGGGGCCCCTATGGCTACACCTTC.

The chain joins TRBV29-1 to TRBJ2-3, with D possibly being TRBD1 (6 bases). The ends were cut back, 6 bases at V and 2 bases at J, with 15 bases in the middle. Germline CDR1 SQVTM, CDR2 ANQGSEA. The CDR3 length is 14 residues. The CDR3 DNA reads as TGCAGCGTAGGGAACAGGGTTTCCACAGATACGCAGTATTTT. This sequence encodes CSVGNRVSTDTQYF.

The chain has TRBV19 and TRBJ2-1; 8 bases fit TRBD2. The CDR3 runs to 12 residues. V lost 8 bases to trimming and J lost 8 bases; unmatched junction nucleotides: 5. Germline V gives CDR1 LNHDA, CDR2 SQIVND (reference sequence). Here the CDR3 DNA reads TGTGCCAGTTACGGGGGGGTCGATGAGCAGTTCTTC. It is translated as CASYGGVDEQFF.

The chain joins TRBV5-1 to TRBJ2-7; 9 nucleotides line up with TRBD2. Germline V gives CDR1 SGHRS, CDR2 YFSETQ. V lost 0 bases to trimming and J lost 4 bases; unmatched junction nucleotides: 5. The CDR3 covers 15 residues. The DNA of the CDR3 is TGCGCCAGCAGCTTGGAAGGCGGGAGGGTTTACGAGCAGTACTTC. Encoded protein: CASSLEGGRVYEQYF.

V usage is TRBV9 and J usage is TRBJ2-1; possibly TRBD2 for D (5 bases). The CDR3 covers 13 residues. V was cut by 2 bases and J by 4 bases, with 7 bases left in between. Germline values: CDR1 SGDLS, CDR2 YYNGEE. The CDR3 region is CASSVRDYNEQFF. In nucleotides, the CDR3 is TGTGCCAGCAGCGTTCGGGATTACAATGAGCAGTTCTTC.

CDR3 coding DNA: TGCGCCAGCAGCCAATTCCGCGGGGCTAGTACAGATACGCAGTATTTT. Translating gives CASSQFRGASTDTQYF. The chain has TRBV4-3 and TRBJ2-3; possible D gene TRBD2, 6 bases. Trimming removed 2 bases from V and 3 bases from J, with 15 bases in between. The CDR3 covers 16 residues. In germline, CDR1 is LGHNA, CDR2 YSLEER.

V and J are TRBV5-6 and TRBJ1-1; perhaps TRBD1 as D (5 bases). V was cut by 0 bases and J by 8 bases, with 17 bases left in between. The germline gives CDR1 SGHDT, CDR2 YYEEEE. The CDR3 is 15 amino acids. CDR3 sequence: CASSLVRGPRSEAFF. CDR3 nucleotide sequence: TGTGCCAGCAGCTTGGTTAGGGGCCCTCGTTCCGAAGCTTTCTTT.

The chain has TRBV13 and TRBJ2-1; D not certain. The CDR3 runs to 12 residues. Germline V gene lookup returns CDR1 PRHDT and CDR2 FYEKMQ (reference sequence). Between the trimmed V and J ends, which lost 5 bases and 8 bases, there was a span of 10 bases. CDR3 bases: TGTGCCAGCAGCCCCCTTCAGGATGAGCAGTTCTTC. Its translation is CASSPLQDEQFF.

The V call is TRBV13, the J call TRBJ2-3; D is possibly TRBD1 (5 bases). CDR1 is PRHDT, CDR2 FYEKMQ, per germline (reference sequence). The CDR3 loop spans 14 amino acids. Trimming pared 5 bases from V and 4 bases from J, leaving 13 bases between. CDR3 coding DNA: TGTGCCAGCAGCCCATACAGGCAGGCAGATACGCAGTATTTT. Protein sequence: CASSPYRQADTQYF.

A few counts support this clone. The chain has TRBV6-5 and TRBJ1-3, with a possible D match to TRBD1 (6 bases). This CDR3 contains 13 residues. Per germline, CDR1 MNHEY and CDR2 SVGAGI. V was pared by 10 bases and J by 0 bases, with 10 bases between. The chain's CDR3 is CATAGVSGNTIYF. The CDR3 bases are TGTGCCACCGCAGGGGTCTCTGGAAACACCATATATTTT.

DNA of the CDR3: TGTGCCAGCAGCTTTTCCGGTCCTGAGCAGTTCTTC. Its translation: CASSFSGPEQFF. This sequence joins TRBV7-2 and TRBJ2-1; D not certain. Trimming cost V 3 bases and J 9 bases, with 9 bases left between them. Germline V gene lookup returns CDR1 SGHTA and CDR2 FQGNSA. The CDR3 spans 12 residues.

The chain links TRBV27 to TRBJ2-2; the match to TRBD2 covers 7 bases. Per the germline V gene, CDR1 is MNHEY and CDR2 is SMNVEV (reference sequence). V dropped 7 bases and J dropped 3; count of bases not matched to a gene: 5. The CDR3 spans 14 residues. The CDR3 protein is CASNRGGHTGELFF. Written as DNA, the CDR3 is TGTGCCAGCAATCGCGGGGGTCACACCGGGGAGCTGTTTTTT.

V and J are TRBV11-3 and TRBJ2-1; 7 bases are a match to TRBD1. Germline V lookup: CDR1 SGHNT, CDR2 YENEEA. V shed 5 bases, J shed 3 bases, and the junction held 7 bases outside the gene matches. The CDR3 is 15 amino acids. This chain's CDR3 is CASSRWTGIYNEQFF. CDR3 DNA sequence: TGTGCCAGCAGCAGATGGACAGGAATCTACAATGAGCAGTTCTTC.